This T cell receptor beta chain emerged from a study of T cell repertoires in cytomegalovirus infection. General observations from the study: Within the response measured ex vivo, HLA-C-restricted CMV-specific TCR beta clonotypes were dominant.

TCRdb re-analysed the reads in MiXCR, keeping a single row per CDR3 protein. The profile shows some 600,000 distinct CDR3 sequences, about 24% of them singletons. The V and J ends lost 2 bases and 3 bases respectively, with 5 bases between them. The CDR3 spans 13 residues. The V gene's germline CDR1 is LNHNV and CDR2 YYDKDF (reference sequence). For this clonotype: Its antigen is currently unknown.

Source material: CD8+ T cells from PBMCs. The clonotype originates from a human donor in good health (CMV status not recorded). Some clones in this sample may be carry-over from other donors' samples. The J gene is TRBJ2-1, the V gene TRBV15; a weak D match, TRBD2 (5 bases). The CDR3 loop is CATSRRDYNEQFF. For the CDR3, the DNA is TGTGCCACCAGCAGACGGGACTACAATGAGCAGTTCTTC.